This T cell receptor beta chain was sequenced during a study of blood T cell repertoires in COVID-19. TCRdb keeps only in-frame clones here, not all; method: immunoSEQ multiplex PCR. The table lists hundreds of thousands of clones, less than 85% of them singletons. The sequenced sample consisted of PBMCs or T cells enriched from blood (not recorded which). The clonotype comes from a woman aged 50 to 60 who had recovered from COVID-19.

DNA of the CDR3: TGCGCCAGCAGTGCTTTAGCGGGAGGGGTCGCCTACGAGCAGTACTTC. It specifies CASSALAGGVAYEQYF. The chain joins TRBV10-2 to TRBJ2-7; 11 nucleotides align to TRBD2. CDR3 length equals 16 residues. The ends lost 4 bases at V and 2 bases at J; junction bases unmatched: 7. The germline CDR1 and CDR2 sequences are WSHSY and SAAADI.